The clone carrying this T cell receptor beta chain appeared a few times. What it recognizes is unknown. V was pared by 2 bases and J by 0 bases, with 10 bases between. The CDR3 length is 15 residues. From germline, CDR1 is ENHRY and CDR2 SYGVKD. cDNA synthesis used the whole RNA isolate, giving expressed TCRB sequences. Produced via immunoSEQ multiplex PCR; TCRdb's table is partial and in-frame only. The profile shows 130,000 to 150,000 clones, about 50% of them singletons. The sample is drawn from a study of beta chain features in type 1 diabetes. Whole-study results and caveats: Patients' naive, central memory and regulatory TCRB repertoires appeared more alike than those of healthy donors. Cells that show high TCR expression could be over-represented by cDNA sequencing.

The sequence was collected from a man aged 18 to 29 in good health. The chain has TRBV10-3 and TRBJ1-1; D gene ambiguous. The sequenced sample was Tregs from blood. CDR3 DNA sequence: TGTGCCATCAGTGAGCGTAGCAGATTGAACACTGAAGCTTTCTTT. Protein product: CAISERSRLNTEAFF.